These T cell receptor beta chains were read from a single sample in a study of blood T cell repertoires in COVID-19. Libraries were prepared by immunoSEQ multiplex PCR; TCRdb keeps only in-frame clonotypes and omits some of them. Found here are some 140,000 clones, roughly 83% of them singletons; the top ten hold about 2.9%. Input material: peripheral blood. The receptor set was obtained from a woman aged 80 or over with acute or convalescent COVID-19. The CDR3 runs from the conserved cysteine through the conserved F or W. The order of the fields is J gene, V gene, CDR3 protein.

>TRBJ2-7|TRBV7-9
CASSQGPAGSSYEQYF
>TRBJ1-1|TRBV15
CATSREPTRPAANQAFF
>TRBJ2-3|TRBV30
CAWAYTDTQYF
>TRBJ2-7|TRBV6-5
CASSYSAGGSYEQYF
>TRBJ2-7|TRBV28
CASSPPASWISYEQYF
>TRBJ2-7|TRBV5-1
CASSLTFEFVHF
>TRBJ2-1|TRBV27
CASSPPWDRGYNEQFF
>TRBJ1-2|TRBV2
CASRPTGQGGGYTF
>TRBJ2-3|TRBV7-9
CASRQKFTGYLTDTQYF
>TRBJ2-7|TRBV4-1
CASSQDPGQGVYEQYF
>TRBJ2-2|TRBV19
CASFSDRDSNTGELFF
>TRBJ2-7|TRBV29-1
CSVLRDSYEQYF
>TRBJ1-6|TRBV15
CATSRVAGPGGGYSPLHF
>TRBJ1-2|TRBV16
CASSLKTEGGYTF
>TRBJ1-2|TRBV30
CAWSLGGAGRKDTGYTF
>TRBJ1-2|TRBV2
CASSGAGYGYTF
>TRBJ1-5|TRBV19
CASSRDRAGAQPQHF
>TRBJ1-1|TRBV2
CASSKGHPNTEAFF
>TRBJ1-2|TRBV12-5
CASGIGQGGYGYTF
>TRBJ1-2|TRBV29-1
CSVADRGLYGYTF
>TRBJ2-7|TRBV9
CASSVGRGRAYEQYF
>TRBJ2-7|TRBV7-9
CASSLEGLDEQYF
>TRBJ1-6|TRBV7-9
CASSRDTNSPLHF
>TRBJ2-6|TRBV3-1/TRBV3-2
CASSQDPGSGANVLTF
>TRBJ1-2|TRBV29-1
CSVEDPPGGAGYGYTF
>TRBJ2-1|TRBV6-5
CAASSAGGRNEQFF
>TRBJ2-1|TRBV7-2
CASSLGAGAGGNEQFF
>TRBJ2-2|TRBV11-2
CASSLLSGKAGELFF
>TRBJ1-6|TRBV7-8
CASSSYHVLENNSPLHF
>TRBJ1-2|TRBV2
CASKRQPEGYTF
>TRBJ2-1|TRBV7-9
CASSPDSYNEQFF
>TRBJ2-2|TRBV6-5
CASRRQGAHGELFF
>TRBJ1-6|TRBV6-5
CASSYSGPQDSPLHF
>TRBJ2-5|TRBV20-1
CSARLGETQYF
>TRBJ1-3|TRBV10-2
CASSGTGAGNTIYF
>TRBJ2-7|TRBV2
CASSGRGTRTYEQYF
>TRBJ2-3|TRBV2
CASSAGLSTDTQYF
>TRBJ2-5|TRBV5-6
CASSLAKDRPPRTQYF
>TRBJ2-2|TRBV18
CASSPRQGWTGELFF
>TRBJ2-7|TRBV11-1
CASSFNAGGEQYF